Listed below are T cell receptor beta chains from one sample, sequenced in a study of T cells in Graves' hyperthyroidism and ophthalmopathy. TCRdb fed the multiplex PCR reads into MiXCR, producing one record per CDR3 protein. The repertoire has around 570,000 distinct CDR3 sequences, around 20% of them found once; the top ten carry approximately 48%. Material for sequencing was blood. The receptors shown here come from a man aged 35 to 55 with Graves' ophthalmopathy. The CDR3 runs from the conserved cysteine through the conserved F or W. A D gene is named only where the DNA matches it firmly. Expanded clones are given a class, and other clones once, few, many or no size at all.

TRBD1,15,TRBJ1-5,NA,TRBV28,CASSLTGGDNQPQHF,TGTGCCAGCAGCCTGACAGGGGGTGACAATCAGCCCCAGCATTTT
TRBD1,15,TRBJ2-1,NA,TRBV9,CASSAWEQGAGEQFF,TGTGCCAGCAGCGCGTGGGAACAGGGGGCCGGTGAGCAGTTCTTC
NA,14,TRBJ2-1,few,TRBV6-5,CASSYLQGYNEQFF,TGTGCCAGCAGTTACCTACAGGGCTACAATGAGCAGTTCTTC
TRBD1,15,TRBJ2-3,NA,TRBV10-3,CAISGRGLSTDTQYF,TGTGCCATCAGTGGCAGGGGGCTCAGCACAGATACGCAGTATTTT
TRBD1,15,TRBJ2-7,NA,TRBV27,CASSPIGTGRYEQYF,TGTGCCAGCAGTCCGATCGGGACAGGGCGATACGAGCAGTACTTC
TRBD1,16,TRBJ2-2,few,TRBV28,CASSLYGQGYTGELFF,TGTGCCAGCAGTTTATACGGACAGGGATATACCGGGGAGCTGTTTTTT
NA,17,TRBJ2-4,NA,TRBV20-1,CSARDGSGGVDKNIQYF,TGCAGTGCTAGAGATGGGAGCGGCGGGGTGGACAAAAACATTCAGTACTTC
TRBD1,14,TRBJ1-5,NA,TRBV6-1,CASSPFAGGEPQHF,TGTGCCAGCAGCCCCTTTGCAGGGGGAGAGCCCCAGCATTTT
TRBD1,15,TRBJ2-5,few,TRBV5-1,CASSSSTGYWETQYF,TGCGCCAGCAGCTCTTCGACAGGGTATTGGGAGACCCAGTACTTC
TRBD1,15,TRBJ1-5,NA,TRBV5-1,CANSLGQGIHQPQHF,TGCGCCAACAGCTTGGGACAGGGGATCCATCAGCCCCAGCATTTT
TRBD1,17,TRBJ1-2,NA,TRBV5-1,CASSSRLGTGASYGYTF,TGCGCCAGCAGCTCCCGGCTTGGCACAGGGGCCTCTTATGGCTACACCTTC
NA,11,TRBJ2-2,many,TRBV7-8,CATGDTGELFF,TGTGCCACGGGTGACACCGGGGAGCTGTTTTTT
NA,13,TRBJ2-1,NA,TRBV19,CASSMGEHTEQFF,TGTGCCAGTAGTATGGGGGAGCATACTGAGCAGTTCTTC
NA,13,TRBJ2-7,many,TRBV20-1,CSASQGFSYEQYF,TGCAGTGCTAGCCAAGGGTTTTCCTACGAGCAGTACTTC
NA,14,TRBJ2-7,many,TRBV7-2,CASSLGAGSSEQYF,TGTGCCAGCAGCTTAGGGGCAGGGTCTAGCGAGCAGTACTTC
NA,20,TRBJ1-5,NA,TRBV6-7,CASSYSSGILGGGMIQPQHF,TGTGCCAGCAGTTACTCGAGCGGGATCCTAGGGGGAGGAATGATCCAGCCCCAGCATTTT
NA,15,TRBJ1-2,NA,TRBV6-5,CASSYSSGSNYGYTF,TGTGCCAGCAGTTACTCGTCAGGGTCGAACTATGGCTACACCTTC
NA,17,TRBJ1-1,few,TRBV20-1,CSARIPSAQKMNTEAFF,TGCAGTGCCCGCATACCTAGCGCTCAAAAAATGAACACTGAAGCTTTCTTT
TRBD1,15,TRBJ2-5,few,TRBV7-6,CASSLGAGQGETQYF,TGTGCCAGCAGCTTAGGAGCGGGACAGGGGGAGACCCAGTACTTC
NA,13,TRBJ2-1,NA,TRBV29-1,CSAVRLANNEQFF,TGCAGCGCGGTACGACTTGCTAACAATGAGCAGTTCTTC
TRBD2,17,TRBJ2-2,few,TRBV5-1,CASSLVGLAGTTGELFF,TGCGCCAGCAGCTTGGTAGGGCTAGCGGGGACCACCGGGGAGCTGTTTTTT
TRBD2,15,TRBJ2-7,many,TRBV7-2,CASSKKRESYYEQYF,TGTGCCAGCAGTAAAAAGCGGGAGTCGTACTACGAGCAGTACTTC
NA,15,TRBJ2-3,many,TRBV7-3,CASSLTGLFTDTQYF,TGTGCCAGCAGCTTAACTGGCCTTTTTACAGATACGCAGTATTTT
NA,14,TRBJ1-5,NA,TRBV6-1,CASSRLQGVQPQHF,TGTGCCAGCAGTCGACTACAGGGTGTCCAGCCCCAGCATTTT
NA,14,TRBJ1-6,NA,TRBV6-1,CASSEAGKGSPLHF,TGTGCCAGCAGTGAAGCGGGCAAGGGCTCACCCCTCCACTTT
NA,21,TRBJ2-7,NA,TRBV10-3,CAISESYPVGQRIRSSYEQYF,TGTGCCATCAGTGAGTCTTATCCCGTGGGGCAGCGAATAAGGAGCTCCTACGAGCAGTACTTC
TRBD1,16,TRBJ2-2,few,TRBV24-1,CATSDNRQGRAGELFF,TGTGCCACCAGTGACAATAGACAGGGGCGGGCCGGGGAGCTGTTTTTT